These T cell receptor beta chains were read from a single sample in a study of identical twins' blood T cells. TCRdb re-analysed the 5' RACE reads in MiXCR, keeping a single row per CDR3 protein. The sample shows a few hundred thousand distinct CDR3 sequences, roughly 31% of them seen only once. The sample was PBMCs. The receptors come from a woman between 18 and 55 years old in good health. CDR3s include the opening cysteine and the closing phenylalanine or tryptophan. D genes are given only for firm matches. The listing skips clone size in some rows; elsewhere it reads once, few, many or a size class.

j_gene | d_gene | abundance | v_gene | CDR3aa | CDR3nt
TRBJ1-5 | - | many | TRBV6-2/TRBV6-3 | CASQPGNQPQHF | TGTGCCAGCCAACCGGGGAATCAGCCCCAGCATTTT
TRBJ1-5 | - | - | TRBV7-2 | CASSLVVADNQPQHF | TGTGCCAGCAGCTTAGTAGTAGCGGATAATCAGCCCCAGCATTTT
TRBJ2-5 | - | - | TRBV20-1 | CSARGLQETQYF | TGCAGTGCTAGAGGGCTGCAAGAGACCCAGTACTTC
TRBJ2-1 | TRBD2 | few | TRBV5-5 | CASTIVPGLAGDNEQFF | TGTGCCAGCACCATAGTACCGGGACTAGCGGGGGACAATGAGCAGTTCTTC
TRBJ2-2 | - | - | TRBV20-1 | CSARDQQGDLLNTGELFF | TGCAGTGCTAGAGATCAACAGGGCGATCTCTTGAACACCGGGGAGCTGTTTTTT
TRBJ1-4 | - | - | TRBV6-2/TRBV6-3 | CASSGGTGRGVRSEKLFF | TGTGCCAGCAGCGGGGGGACCGGACGTGGCGTTCGAAGTGAAAAACTGTTTTTT
TRBJ1-1 | - | medium-sized | TRBV20-1 | CSASFPKQGTTEAFF | TGCAGTGCTAGTTTCCCCAAACAGGGAACAACTGAAGCTTTCTTT
TRBJ1-1 | - | - | TRBV20-1 | CSARDSSGRVTEAFF | TGCAGTGCTAGAGATTCGTCAGGCAGGGTCACTGAAGCTTTCTTT
TRBJ1-3 | TRBD1 | - | TRBV19 | CASGTDRAGNTIYF | TGTGCCAGTGGAACTGACAGGGCTGGAAACACCATATATTTT
TRBJ2-2 | TRBD2 | few | TRBV20-1 | CSAPGTSVTGELFF | TGCAGTGCTCCCGGGACTAGCGTCACCGGGGAGCTGTTTTTT
TRBJ2-5 | - | - | TRBV15 | CATGRGGSDRETQYF | TGTGCCACCGGACGCGGAGGGAGTGATAGAGAGACCCAGTACTTC
TRBJ2-1 | - | - | TRBV29-1 | CSWGLLNNEQFF | TGCAGCTGGGGACTTCTAAACAATGAGCAGTTCTTC
TRBJ1-1 | - | - | TRBV3-1 | CASTSWGSAEAFF | TGTGCCAGCACTTCCTGGGGCAGCGCTGAAGCTTTCTTT
TRBJ2-7 | - | - | TRBV11-2 | CASSLSVGNEQYF | TGTGCCAGCAGCTTGTCCGTGGGCAACGAGCAGTACTTC
TRBJ2-7 | TRBD1 | - | TRBV5-1 | CASSLDLGGIYEQYF | TGCGCCAGCAGCTTGGATTTAGGGGGCATCTACGAGCAGTACTTC
TRBJ1-3 | - | - | TRBV10-2 | CASSEYAGALGNTIYF | TGCGCCAGCAGTGAGTACGCCGGGGCATTGGGAAACACCATATATTTT
TRBJ2-2 | - | few | TRBV20-1 | CSAPRPSSTGELFF | TGCAGTGCCCCCCGGCCTTCGTCCACCGGGGAGCTGTTTTTT
TRBJ1-6 | - | - | TRBV6-5 | CASSYSKIPSINSPLHF | TGTGCCAGCAGTTACTCAAAAATTCCCAGCATTAATTCACCCCTCCACTTT
TRBJ1-1 | - | - | TRBV6-2/TRBV6-3 | CASSYSPEIEAFF | TGTGCCAGCAGTTACTCGCCCGAAATTGAAGCTTTCTTT
TRBJ2-3 | - | - | TRBV6-6 | CASSYTRLQGNMQYF | TGTGCCAGCAGTTACACCAGACTTCAGGGAAATATGCAGTATTTT
TRBJ1-2 | TRBD1 | many | TRBV29-1 | CSVGQAGYTF | TGCAGCGTGGGACAGGCGGGCTACACCTTC
TRBJ2-3 | - | few | TRBV4-1 | CASSQINLVVTDTQYF | TGCGCCAGCAGCCAAATTAACTTGGTAGTAACAGATACGCAGTATTTT